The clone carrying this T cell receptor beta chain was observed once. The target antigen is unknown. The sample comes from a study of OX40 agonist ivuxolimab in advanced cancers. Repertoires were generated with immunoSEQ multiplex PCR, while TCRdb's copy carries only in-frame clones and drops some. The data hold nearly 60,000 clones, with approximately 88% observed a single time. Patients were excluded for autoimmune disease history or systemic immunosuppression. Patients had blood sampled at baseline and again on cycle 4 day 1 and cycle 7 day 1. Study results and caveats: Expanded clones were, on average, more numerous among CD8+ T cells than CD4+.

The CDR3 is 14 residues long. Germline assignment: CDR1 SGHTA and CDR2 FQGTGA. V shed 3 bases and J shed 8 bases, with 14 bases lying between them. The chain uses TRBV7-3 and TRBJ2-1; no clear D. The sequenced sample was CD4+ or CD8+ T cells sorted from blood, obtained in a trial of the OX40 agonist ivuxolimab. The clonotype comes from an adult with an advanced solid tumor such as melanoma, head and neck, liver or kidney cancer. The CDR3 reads CASSFGPSVDEQFF. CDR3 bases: TGTGCCAGCAGCTTCGGGCCCTCCGTAGATGAGCAGTTCTTC.